This T cell receptor (beta chain) was sequenced for a study of cytomegalovirus exposure and HLA in healthy donors. The CDR3 is made up of 14 amino acids. CDR1 is SGHDN and CDR2 is FVKESK in the germline V gene. The junction had 5 bases not matched to a gene; V was cut back by 4 bases and J by 3 bases. 60 Vbeta and 13 Jbeta primers were used in PCR. The table came from immunoSEQ multiplex PCR; TCRdb's copy has only in-frame clones and leaves some out. Among under 200,000 clones listed, around three quarters were seen once. This clone has only a few counts. What it binds is not known. General study results and limits: In a later analysis, 15,000 to 20,000 TCR beta sequences were associated with HLA alleles at 0.05 false discovery rate.

This sequence originates from a woman in her twenties or thirties in good health and CMV-seropositive. The gene calls are TRBV14 and TRBJ1-2; TRBD1 matches at 7 bases. Material for sequencing was PBMCs. DNA of the CDR3: TGTGCCAGCAGCCTAGCCGGGACAGACTATGGCTACACCTTC. It is translated as CASSLAGTDYGYTF.